The T cell receptor beta chain described here comes from a study of shared clonotypes between healthy human individuals. At the level of the study: The composition of the donors was a couple of women and a few men aged 18 to 49. Points from the study as a whole: Generally, naive subsets (rather than memory subsets) showed larger estimated richness.

The CDR3 is 16 amino acids. With V trimmed by 3 bases and J by 0 bases, 5 bases remained unmatched. Looked up from germline, CDR1 is SGHRS and CDR2 is YFSETQ. It was at deep level that the assay was run. This table comes from immunoSEQ multiplex PCR, and its TCRdb copy is limited to in-frame clones, with some not included. Of 2.3 million or so clones in the sample, approximately 95% are singletons; the top ten hold 0.35% to 0.5%. As regards this clone: Its antigen is not known.

Donors were healthy HIV-negative adults without recently reported acute infections or vaccinations. Sequencing was carried out using naive CD4+ T cells from PBMCs. Subset in this sample: CD45RA+ positively selected. This chain uses TRBV5-1 with TRBJ1-3; TRBD1 agrees at 8 bases. The TCR sequence derives from a man younger than 35 in good health. Some clones in this sample may be carry-over from other donors' samples. CDR3 sequence reads: CASSSGTGTSGNTIYF. CDR3 nucleotides: TGCGCCAGCAGCTCCGGGACAGGCACCTCTGGAAACACCATATATTTT. The variable domain in full, with the rest retrieved from reference TRBV5-1 and TRBJ1-3, is KAGVTQTPRYLIKTRGQQVTLSCSPISGHRSVSWYQQTPGQGLQFLFEYFSETQRNKGNFPGRFSGRQFSNSRSEMNVSTLELGDSALYLCASSSGTGTSGNTIYFGEGSWLTVV.